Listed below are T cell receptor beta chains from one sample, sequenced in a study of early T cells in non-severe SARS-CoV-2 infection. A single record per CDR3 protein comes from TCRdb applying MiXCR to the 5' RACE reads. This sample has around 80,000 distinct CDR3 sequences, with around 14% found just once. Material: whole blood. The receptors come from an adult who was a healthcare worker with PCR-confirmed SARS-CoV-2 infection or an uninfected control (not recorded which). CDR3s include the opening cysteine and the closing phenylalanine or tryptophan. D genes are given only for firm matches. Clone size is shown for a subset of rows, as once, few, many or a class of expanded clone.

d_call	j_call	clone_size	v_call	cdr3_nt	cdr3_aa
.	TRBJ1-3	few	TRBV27	TGTGCCAGCCGACCCGCAAGCTCTGGAAACACCATATATTTT	CASRPASSGNTIYF
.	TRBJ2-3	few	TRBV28	TGTGCCAGCAGTTCCGGAAGGGGGACCACAGATACGCAGTATTTT	CASSSGRGTTDTQYF
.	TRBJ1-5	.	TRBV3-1	TGTGCCAGCAGCCAAGATCTAAATCAGCCCCAGCATTTT	CASSQDLNQPQHF
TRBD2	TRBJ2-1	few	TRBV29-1	TGCAGCGTCTCCTCAGGACTAGCGGTCAATGAGCAGTTCTTC	CSVSSGLAVNEQFF
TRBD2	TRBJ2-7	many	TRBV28	TGTGCCAACAGCCCAGGACTAGGTTTAAGCTCGAGTTCCTACGAGCAGTACTTC	CANSPGLGLSSSSYEQYF
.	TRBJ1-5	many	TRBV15	TGTGCCACCAGCAGCCATGGGGGACAAGCCAATCAGCCCCAGCATTTT	CATSSHGGQANQPQHF
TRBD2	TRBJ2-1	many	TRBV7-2	TGTGCCAGCAGCTTACAGGTCCTAGCGGGGATGGGCCACAATGAGCAGTTCTTC	CASSLQVLAGMGHNEQFF
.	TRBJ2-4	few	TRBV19	TGTGCCAGTAGTTCGGGGGCGCGGGGCAAAAACATTCAGTACTTC	CASSSGARGKNIQYF
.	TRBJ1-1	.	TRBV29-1	TGCAGCGTTGTAGGGCAGGGATGGACTGAAGCTTTCTTT	CSVVGQGWTEAFF
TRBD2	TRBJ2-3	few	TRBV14	TGTGCCAGCAGCCAGGTAGCGGGGGGCAGAGATACGCAGTATTTT	CASSQVAGGRDTQYF
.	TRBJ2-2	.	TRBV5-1	TGCGCCAGCAGCTTGTTTCCGAACGGGGAGCTGTTTTTT	CASSLFPNGELFF
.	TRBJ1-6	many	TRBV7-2	TGTGCCAGCAGCTTAGGGTGGATAGGCAATTCACCCCTCCACTTT	CASSLGWIGNSPLHF
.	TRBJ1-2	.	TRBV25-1	TGTGCCAGCAGTGAACTGGCCCTCTATGGCTACACCTTC	CASSELALYGYTF
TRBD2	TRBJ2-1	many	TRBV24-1	TGTGCCACCAGTGATTTGCGAACTAGCGGGAGTCAGGAGCAGTTCTTC	CATSDLRTSGSQEQFF
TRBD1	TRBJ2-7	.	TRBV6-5	TGTGCCAGCAGTTACTCGGGACAGGGGCCCTACGAGCAGTACTTC	CASSYSGQGPYEQYF
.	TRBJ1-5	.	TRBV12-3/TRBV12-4	TGTGCCAGCAGTTTAAAGGGTATTAATCAGCCCCAGCATTTT	CASSLKGINQPQHF
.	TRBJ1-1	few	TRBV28	TGTGCCAGCCGCCAAGGGGGGGTGCCTGAAGCTTTCTTT	CASRQGGVPEAFF
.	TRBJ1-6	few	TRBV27	TGTGCCAGCAGTTTATCCAGCTCCTATAATTCACCCCTCCACTTT	CASSLSSSYNSPLHF
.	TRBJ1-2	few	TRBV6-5	TGTGCCAGCAGTGGAGACCTTGGCTACACCTTC	CASSGDLGYTF
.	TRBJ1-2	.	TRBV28	TGTGCCAGCAGTTTACCCCCCCAGTATGGCTACACCTTC	CASSLPPQYGYTF
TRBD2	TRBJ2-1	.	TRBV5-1	TGCGCCAGCAGCTTGTTTGAGCGGGAGGCCTACAATGAGCAGTTCTTC	CASSLFEREAYNEQFF
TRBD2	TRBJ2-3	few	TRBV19	TGTGCCAGTAGCAACCCCCCGGCGGGAGGGCCGAGAGATACGCAGTATTTT	CASSNPPAGGPRDTQYF
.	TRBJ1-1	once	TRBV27	TGTGCCAGCAGCTTAGGGGGATACGGCATTGAAGCTTTCTTT	CASSLGGYGIEAFF
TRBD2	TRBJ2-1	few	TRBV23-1	TGCGCCAGCAGTCAATCGGCGACTAGCGGGAGACGAACCAACAATGAGCAGTTCTTC	CASSQSATSGRRTNNEQFF
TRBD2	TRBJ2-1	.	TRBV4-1	TGCGCCAGCAGCCAAGAAACACTAGCGGGAGGGCCCGGTGAGCAGTTCTTC	CASSQETLAGGPGEQFF
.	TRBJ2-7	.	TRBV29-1	TGCAGCGTCGTCGGGACGCCCAGCTACGAGCAGTACTTC	CSVVGTPSYEQYF
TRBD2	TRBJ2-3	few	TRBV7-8	TGTGCCAGCAGCTCGATAAGAGCGGGAGAAACAGATACGCAGTATTTT	CASSSIRAGETDTQYF
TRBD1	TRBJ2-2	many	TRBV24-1	TGTGCCACCAGCGACAGGGGAGGCGCCGGGGAGCTGTTTTTT	CATSDRGGAGELFF
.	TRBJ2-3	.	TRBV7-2	TGTGCCAGCAGCTTAAGTATAAGAGCAGATACGCAGTATTTT	CASSLSIRADTQYF
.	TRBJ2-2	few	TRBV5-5	TGTGCCAGCAGCTTGAACGTTCTCGCGAACACCGGGGAGCTGTTTTTT	CASSLNVLANTGELFF
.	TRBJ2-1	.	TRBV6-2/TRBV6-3	TGTGCCAGCAGTTACTCCCACTACAATGAGCAGTTCTTC	CASSYSHYNEQFF
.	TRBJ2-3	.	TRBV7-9	TGTGCCAGCAGCTCACGACAGAATTCTGTAGCAGATACGCAGTATTTT	CASSSRQNSVADTQYF
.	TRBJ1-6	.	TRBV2	TGTGCCAGCAGTGCTACATCAGCGGATTCACCCCTCCACTTT	CASSATSADSPLHF
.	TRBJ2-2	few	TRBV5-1	TGCGCCAGCAGCCCCAGAGTCGGGGGCGGCACCGGGGAGCTGTTTTTT	CASSPRVGGGTGELFF
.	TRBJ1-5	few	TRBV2	TGTGCCAGCAGTGAAGAACCGACTGGGCGGGTTCAGCCCCAGCATTTT	CASSEEPTGRVQPQHF
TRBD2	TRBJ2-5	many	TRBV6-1	TGTGCCAGCAACGAGCTAGCGGGGGGCACAGACCTGTACTTC	CASNELAGGTDLYF
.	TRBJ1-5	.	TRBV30	TGTGCCTGGAGTGTCACAGATCGCAATCAGCCCCAGCATTTT	CAWSVTDRNQPQHF
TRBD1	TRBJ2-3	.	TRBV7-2	TGTGCCAGCAGCTTACTGCAGGGGGCGGGAAATACGCAGTATTTT	CASSLLQGAGNTQYF
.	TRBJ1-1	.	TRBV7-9	TGTGCCAGCAGCTTGAGGGGCCGTATGAATACTGAAGCTTTCTTT	CASSLRGRMNTEAFF
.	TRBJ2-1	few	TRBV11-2	TGTGCCAGCAAACGGACTGCCGGTGAGCAGTTCTTC	CASKRTAGEQFF
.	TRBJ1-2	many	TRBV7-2	TGTGCCAGCAGCTTACAGAGCTATGGCTACACCTTC	CASSLQSYGYTF
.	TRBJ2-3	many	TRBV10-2	TGCGCCAGCTCAGGGACCGGGGCAGATACGCAGTATTTT	CASSGTGADTQYF
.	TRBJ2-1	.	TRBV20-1	TGCAGTGCTCGCGGGACTCACAACTACAATGAGCAGTTCTTC	CSARGTHNYNEQFF
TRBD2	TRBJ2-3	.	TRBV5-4	TGTGCCAGCAGCTGGACTAGCGGGGGCCGAGTCCGCACAGATACGCAGTATTTT	CASSWTSGGRVRTDTQYF
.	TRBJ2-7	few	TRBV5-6	TGTGCCAGCAGCCCCCCGTCAGGCGAGCAGTACTTC	CASSPPSGEQYF
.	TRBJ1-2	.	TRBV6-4	TGTGCCAGCAGTGCCGAAGTTCAGGGACCCTATGGCTACACCTTC	CASSAEVQGPYGYTF
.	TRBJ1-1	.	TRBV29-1	TGCAGCGTTGAGTCGAACACTGAAGCTTTCTTT	CSVESNTEAFF
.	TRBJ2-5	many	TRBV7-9	TGTGCCAGCAGCTTTTATGGAGAGACCCAGTACTTC	CASSFYGETQYF
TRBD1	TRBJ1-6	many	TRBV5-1	TGCGCCAGCAGCTTGACTCTTGGGACAGGACCGAATTCACCCCTCCACTTT	CASSLTLGTGPNSPLHF
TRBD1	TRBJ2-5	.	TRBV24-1	TGTGCCACCAGTGACTTGACAGGGGGCTTTGAGACCCAGTACTTC	CATSDLTGGFETQYF
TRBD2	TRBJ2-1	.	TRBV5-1	TGCGCCAGCAGCGGGACTAGCGGGGCGTACAATGAGCAGTTCTTC	CASSGTSGAYNEQFF
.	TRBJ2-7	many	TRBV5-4	TGTGCCAGCAAAAAAGCCGGGATTCACTACGAGCAGTACTTC	CASKKAGIHYEQYF
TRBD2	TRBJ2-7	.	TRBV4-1	TGCGCCAGCAGCAATATAGCGGGACCCTACGAGCAGTACTTC	CASSNIAGPYEQYF
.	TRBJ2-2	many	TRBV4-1	TGCGCCAGCAGCCGACAAAGACCCATTCAGGTTTCCGCGAACACCGGGGAGCTGTTTTTT	CASSRQRPIQVSANTGELFF